This record looks at one T cell receptor (beta chain) sequence and its context. The entry originates in a study of Ad26.COV2.S vaccination and SARS-CoV-2 variants. Background on the study: Ad26.COV2.S shots went into the muscle once or twice, 56 days apart.

Treatment denoted: around 19 received Ad26.COV2.S at low or high dose, single or two shots; roughly five received placebo; per-sample allocation not given. Each sample was drawn 63 days after the first injection (of vaccine or placebo). It was Wuhan-strain SARS-CoV-2 spike that the Ad26 vaccine vector expressed. Libraries were prepared by immunoSEQ multiplex PCR; TCRdb keeps only in-frame clonotypes and omits some of them. The table includes hundreds of thousands of clones, about 88% detected once. The clonotype originates from a person between 18 and 65 years old who received the Ad26.COV2.S COVID-19 vaccine or a placebo. The sample was peripheral blood, taken in a trial of Ad26.COV2.S vaccine versus placebo.

The CDR3 nucleotides are TGCGCCAGCAGCCAAATGCTTATCTCTGGAAACACCATATATTTT. Amino acids: CASSQMLISGNTIYF. The chain uses TRBV4-3 and TRBJ1-3; D is unclear. CDR1 and CDR2 (germline): LGHNA, YSLEER. Deletions cut 2 bases from V and 0 bases from J, with 8 bases between. The CDR3 runs 15 residues.